This T cell receptor beta chain originates from a study of blood T cell repertoires in COVID-19. Here immunoSEQ multiplex PCR was the method, and the copy in TCRdb shows in-frame clones only, minus some. The data hold about 520,000 clones, with 70% to 90% observed a single time. Trimming removed 8 bases from V and 5 bases from J; junction bases left unmatched: 4. The CDR3 runs 14 residues. Germline loops: CDR1 MNHEY, CDR2 SVGAGI. Sequencing was performed on peripheral blood. The receptor's source is a human donor in a cohort sampled during active COVID-19. The chain joins TRBV6-5 to TRBJ2-2, with TRBD2 matching 11 bases. CDR3 region: CASGASGRTGELFF. In DNA form, the CDR3 reads TGTGCCAGCGGGGCTAGCGGGAGGACCGGGGAGCTGTTTTTT.